The 27 T cell receptor beta chains listed next were all sequenced from one sample in a study of control samples from healthy donors and cancer patients. Method: immunoSEQ multiplex PCR; TCRdb's copy keeps in-frame clones and lacks some. The sample contains 120,000 to 150,000 clones, 89% of which appear only once. The material sequenced was blood. The receptor set was obtained from a man aged 30 to 39 in good health.

V and J are TRBV19 and TRBJ1-6; D not certain. Germline V gives CDR1 LNHDA, CDR2 SQIVND (reference sequence). Trimming took 3 bases from V and 5 from J, leaving 11 bases between them. The CDR3 consists of 15 residues. The CDR3 bases are TGTGCCAGTAGTATGGGAGGAGAAAATAATTCACCCCTCCACTTT. Translated, it gives CASSMGGENNSPLHF. Full variable domain (outside the CDR3, taken from reference TRBV19 and TRBJ1-6): DGGITQSPKYLFRKEGQNVTLSCEQNLNHDAMYWYRQDPGQGLRLIYYSQIVNDFQKGDIAEGYSVSREKKESFPLTVTSAQKNPTAFYLCASSMGGENNSPLHFGNGTRLTVT.

This chain connects TRBV7-2 to TRBJ2-5; D uncertain. Trimming pared 5 bases from V and 5 bases from J, leaving 18 bases between. Looked up from germline, CDR1 is SGHTA and CDR2 is FQGNSA. The CDR3 contains 15 residues. CDR3 bases: TGTGCCAGCAGCCCACGCCCCCCTAGAGACGAGACCCAGTACTTC. It encodes CASSPRPPRDETQYF.

CDR3 nucleotides: TGTGCCAGCAGTTTAATTGGTAAGCGGGGGGGCTGCAATGAGCAGTTCTTC. Residues: CASSLIGKRGGCNEQFF. The gene calls are TRBV27 and TRBJ2-1; the match to TRBD2 covers 10 bases. Germline V gene sequence: CDR1 MNHEY, CDR2 SMNVEV (reference sequence). The CDR3 is 17 residues long. V shed 2 bases and J 6 bases; nucleotides not matched to a gene: 10.

The rearrangement links TRBV4-1 to TRBJ2-7, with D hard to call. The germline gives CDR1 MGHRA, CDR2 YSYEKL. The CDR3 covers 13 residues. V was shortened by 1 base and J by 1 base, with 5 bases between the two germline ends. The CDR3 protein is CASSQAKSYEQYF. CDR3 DNA sequence: TGCGCCAGCAGCCAAGCCAAATCCTACGAGCAGTACTTC.

The chain has TRBV30 and TRBJ2-1; D remains ambiguous. Per germline, CDR1 GTSNPN and CDR2 SVGIG (reference sequence). CDR3 length: 13 residues. V gave up 2 bases and J gave up 4 bases, with 9 bases separating them. This CDR3 reads CAWSSARYNEQFF. For the CDR3, the DNA is TGTGCCTGGAGTAGCGCCAGGTACAATGAGCAGTTCTTC. The whole variable domain, remainder taken from reference TRBV30 and TRBJ2-1, is SQTIHQWPATLVQPVGSPLSLECTVEGTSNPNLYWYRQAAGRGLQLLFYSVGIGQISSEVPQNLSASRPQDRQFILSSKKLLLSDSGFYLCAWSSARYNEQFFGPGTRLTVL.

The chain employs TRBV4-1 and TRBJ1-2; D is unresolved. V dropped 0 bases and J dropped 0 bases, with 8 bases sitting between them. This CDR3 has 15 residues. Germline-derived CDR1 and CDR2 are MGHRA and YSYEKL. The CDR3 spells CASSQESQANYGYTF. CDR3 in DNA: TGCGCCAGCAGCCAAGAAAGTCAAGCTAACTATGGCTACACCTTC.

The chain carries TRBV11-2 and TRBJ2-7; D may be TRBD1 or TRBD2 (5 bases each). The CDR3 spans 11 residues. Germline V gene data show CDR1 as SGHAT and CDR2 as FQNNGV. The ends were cut back, 5 bases at V and 8 bases at J, with 10 bases in the middle. As DNA, the CDR3 is TGTGCCAGCAGCCTAGGGGAGAAGCAGTACTTC. The encoded protein is CASSLGEKQYF.

The CDR3 is CASKAAGTRTEAFF. The DNA of the CDR3 is TGTGCCAGCAAAGCCGCAGGAACGCGGACTGAAGCTTTCTTT. The chain recombines TRBV2 with TRBJ1-1, with D uncertain. CDR3 length equals 14 residues. V was clipped by 7 bases and J by 5 bases, with 17 bases between them. Germline V CDR1 and CDR2: SNHLY, FYNNEI.

This chain connects TRBV11-3 to TRBJ2-7; D possibly corresponds to TRBD1 (6 bases). The length of the CDR3 is 19 residues. V lost 1 base, J lost 3 bases, and 25 bases lay in between. CDR1 is SGHNT, CDR2 YENEEA, per germline. CDR3 region: CASSLVQYRSLGQFYEQYF. The CDR3 nucleotides read TGTGCCAGCAGCTTAGTTCAATATAGGTCCCTCGGACAGTTCTACGAGCAGTACTTC.

The V call is TRBV29-1, the J call TRBJ2-7; 7 bases fit TRBD1. The ends lost 4 bases at V and 2 bases at J; junction bases unmatched: 5. CDR1 SQVTM and CDR2 ANQGSEA come from the germline V gene. This CDR3 is built from 13 residues. CDR3 in DNA: TGCAGCGTTGGTGTTGACAGGGCCTACGAGCAGTACTTC. It specifies CSVGVDRAYEQYF.

Here the CDR3 reads CASSIQFANYGYTF. As DNA, the CDR3 is TGTGCCAGCAGTATACAGTTTGCTAACTATGGCTACACCTTC. The chain carries TRBV6-5 and TRBJ1-2; D remains ambiguous. CDR3 length equals 14 residues. Germline V gene sequence: CDR1 MNHEY, CDR2 SVGAGI. Trimming took 5 bases from V and 0 from J, leaving 10 bases between them.

Here the CDR3 DNA reads TGCGCCAGCAGCCAAGATGTCCCCGGGCTAGCGGGTGTTAATGAGCAGTTCTTC. It codes for CASSQDVPGLAGVNEQFF. The rearrangement joins TRBV4-3 to TRBJ2-1; TRBD2 agrees at 8 bases. The junction had 14 bases not matched to a gene; V was cut back by 0 bases and J by 7 bases. This CDR3 region has 18 residues. Germline CDR1 and CDR2: LGHNA and YSLEER.

The chain combines TRBV9 with TRBJ2-7; 7 nucleotides agree with TRBD1. Germline lookup yields CDR1 SGDLS and CDR2 YYNGEE. The CDR3 is 15 residues long. After removal of 3 bases from V and 0 bases from J, the junction contained 6 bases not matched to a gene. The CDR3 coding sequence is TGTGCCAGCAGCGCGACCGGGACAGCCTCCTACGAGCAGTACTTC. Translated: CASSATGTASYEQYF.

This clone was seen a single time. J is TRBJ2-2 and V is TRBV7-8; either TRBD1 or TRBD2 may supply D (6 bases each). The CDR3 is 15 amino acids. Trimming took 5 bases from V and 3 from J, leaving 13 bases between them. The germline CDR1 and CDR2 sequences are SGHVS and FQNEAQ. The CDR3 coding sequence is TGTGCCAGCAGCCCTAGGAGGGGGGACACCGGGGAGCTGTTTTTT. It codes for CASSPRRGDTGELFF.

This chain connects TRBV4-3 to TRBJ1-5, with a tentative D call TRBD1 (5 bases). The germline V gene encodes CDR1 LGHNA and CDR2 YSLEER. This CDR3 has 17 residues. Trimming cost V 1 base and J 7 bases, with 20 bases left between them. CDR3 in amino acids: CASSQVFGTDPGQPQHF. For the CDR3, the DNA is TGCGCCAGCAGCCAAGTTTTCGGGACCGACCCTGGCCAGCCCCAGCATTTT.

This clone was detected a few times. V usage is TRBV7-9 and J usage is TRBJ1-1; D remains unclear. The CDR3 has 15 amino acids. In germline, CDR1 is SEHNR, CDR2 FQNEAQ (reference sequence). Trimming pared 1 base from V and 1 base from J, leaving 10 bases between. This chain's CDR3 is CASSLVSGRNTEAFF. CDR3 DNA: TGTGCCAGCAGCTTAGTATCAGGAAGGAACACTGAAGCTTTCTTT.

The chain joins TRBV24-1 to TRBJ2-5; weak D call: TRBD2 (7 bases). The CDR3 is made up of 16 amino acids. Germline V gives CDR1 KGHDR, CDR2 SFDVKD. V dropped 3 bases and J dropped 6 bases, with 19 bases sitting between them. CDR3 in DNA: TGTGCCACCAGTGATCGTGCGGGGGCCATACGTCAGACCCAGTACTTC. As protein: CATSDRAGAIRQTQYF.

The chain combines TRBV12-3 or TRBV12-4 with TRBJ1-1; 7 bases agree with TRBD1. V was pared by 6 bases and J by 4 bases, with 5 bases of the junction left unmatched. The CDR3 loop spans 13 amino acids. Written as DNA, the CDR3 is TGTGCCAGCAGCTCGGACAGGCCCACTGAAGCTTTCTTT. Residues: CASSSDRPTEAFF.

This chain joins TRBV9 and TRBJ1-2, with 8 bases matching TRBD1. Germline lookup yields CDR1 SGDLS and CDR2 YYNGEE. There are 17 residues in the CDR3. Trimming removed 1 base from V and 4 bases from J; junction bases left unmatched: 12. DNA for the CDR3: TGTGCCAGCAGCGTACAATATGCAGGGGGCGTCGGCTATGGCTACACCTTC. Residues: CASSVQYAGGVGYGYTF.

J is TRBJ1-6 and V is TRBV6-5, with TRBD1 identical over 7 bases. Per germline, CDR1 MNHEY and CDR2 SVGAGI. The V and J ends lost 7 bases and 7 bases, in that order; junction bases with no gene match: 10. The CDR3 sequence is 15 residues long. CDR3 nucleotides: TGTGCCAGCAACTCAGGACAGGTCCACAATTCACCCCTCCACTTT. Translated: CASNSGQVHNSPLHF.

This chain uses TRBV7-8 with TRBJ2-1; the D is unclear. Between the trimmed V and J ends, which lost 5 bases and 1 base, there was a span of 12 bases. The CDR3 is made up of 15 amino acids. From germline, CDR1 is SGHVS and CDR2 FQNEAQ. CDR3 loop: CASSPPPISYNEQFF. In nucleotides, the CDR3 is TGTGCCAGCAGCCCCCCGCCCATTTCCTACAATGAGCAGTTCTTC.

The chain couples TRBV2 to TRBJ2-3; 7 positions match TRBD2. Germline V gene sequence: CDR1 SNHLY, CDR2 FYNNEI. V was clipped by 7 bases and J by 4 bases; unmatched bases: 8. CDR3 size: 14 residues. CDR3 region: CASKGGSGADTQYF. The DNA for the CDR3 is TGTGCCAGCAAGGGCGGGAGCGGCGCAGATACGCAGTATTTT.

This chain connects TRBV7-2 to TRBJ1-1; no definite D call. Trimming pared 7 bases from V and 5 bases from J, leaving 20 bases between. This CDR3 has 15 amino acids. Germline CDR1 is SGHTA and CDR2 is FQGNSA. The DNA for the CDR3 is TGTGCCAGCAATTCCAATTTCGGGGTTGGTACTGAAGCTTTCTTT. As protein: CASNSNFGVGTEAFF.

The rearrangement uses TRBV12-3 or TRBV12-4 and TRBJ1-2, with a tentative D call TRBD1 (5 bases). The CDR3 covers 13 residues. Trimming stripped 3 bases from V and 7 bases from J, with 12 bases between. The CDR3 coding sequence is TGTGCCAGCAGTTTTGAGGGGAACACTGGCTACACCTTC. Translation: CASSFEGNTGYTF.

The chain uses TRBV6-6 and TRBJ2-3, with 10 positions matching TRBD2. V was clipped by 7 bases and J by 2 bases; unmatched bases: 3. Germline V gene lookup returns CDR1 MNHNY and CDR2 SVGAGI (reference sequence). This CDR3 comprises 14 residues. The CDR3: CASTGLAVTDTQYF. CDR3 DNA: TGTGCCAGCACCGGACTAGCGGTCACAGATACGCAGTATTTT.

The chain combines TRBV5-1 with TRBJ1-1; TRBD1 aligns across 9 bases. Germline V gene lookup returns CDR1 SGHRS and CDR2 YFSETQ. The CDR3 runs to 13 residues. The V and J ends lost 4 bases and 8 bases, in that order; junction bases with no gene match: 6. The CDR3 sequence: CASSGGTGLEAFF. In DNA, the CDR3 is TGCGCCAGCAGCGGGGGGACAGGGCTAGAAGCTTTCTTT.

This clone was counted once. This sequence joins TRBV7-9 and TRBJ1-3; weak D call: TRBD1 (6 bases). Trimming removed 0 bases at V and 0 bases at J, with 9 bases between. This CDR3 comprises 16 residues. CDR1 SEHNR and CDR2 FQNEAQ come from the germline V gene (reference sequence). Written as DNA, the CDR3 is TGTGCCAGCAGCTTAGCGGGGGGCGCCTCTGGAAACACCATATATTTT. As protein: CASSLAGGASGNTIYF.